The clone carrying this T cell receptor (beta chain) was seen a handful of times. Its specificity is not known. Trimming shortened V by 1 base and J by 7 bases, and 16 bases separated the two germline ends. CDR1 and CDR2 (germline): LNHDA, SQIVND (reference sequence). CDR3 length: 16 amino acids. This sample is drawn from a study of cytomegalovirus exposure and HLA in healthy donors. General observations from the study: Accounts indicate the classifier identified cytomegalovirus status with strong specificity and sensitivity. Reportedly, a later analysis found an Asian-associated ancestry cluster had fewer N-insertions than the roughly 700-donor mean.

The study ran its PCR with 60 Vbeta and 13 Jbeta primers. The method was immunoSEQ multiplex PCR; TCRdb's version includes in-frame clones alone and lacks a portion of them. The table has some 98,000 clones, under 70% seen once. The sequence was obtained from a man in his fifties or sixties in good health and CMV-seronegative. The rearrangement uses TRBV19 and TRBJ1-4, with no clear D. Sequencing was done on a sample of PBMCs. CDR3: CASSIVARLEFEKLFF. CDR3 in DNA: TGTGCCAGTAGTATAGTCGCGCGGTTGGAATTTGAAAAACTGTTTTTT. The full variable domain, rest sourced from reference TRBV19 and TRBJ1-4, is DGGITQSPKYLFRKEGQNVTLSCEQNLNHDAMYWYRQDPGQGLRLIYYSQIVNDFQKGDIAEGYSVSREKKESFPLTVTSAQKNPTAFYLCASSIVARLEFEKLFFGSGTQLSVL.